This T cell receptor (beta chain) derives from a study of T cell responses to AZD1222 COVID-19 vaccine. Generated by immunoSEQ multiplex PCR, the TCRdb table keeps only in-frame clones and is missing some. The top ten clones hold about 3.1% of a sample with 100,000 to 150,000 clones, around 91% of them seen once. The CDR3 length is 18 residues. CDR1 MGHRA and CDR2 YSYEKL come from the germline V gene. V dropped 3 bases and J dropped 7 bases, with 25 bases sitting between them. The TCR originated in an adult in good health. J is TRBJ2-1 and V is TRBV4-1, with D perhaps matching TRBD1 (7 bases). Here the sequenced sample was peripheral blood, taken on day 0 of AZD1222 vaccination. The CDR3 coding sequence is TGCGCCAGCAGCCATTCCCCGAACCGGGACAGCGGGCAGAATGAGCAGTTCTTC. It translates to CASSHSPNRDSGQNEQFF.